This TCR beta chain was recorded in a study of long-term antiretroviral therapy in people with HIV. This CDR3 region has 16 residues. V was shortened by 5 bases and J by 1 base, with 15 bases between the two germline ends. Germline V CDR1 and CDR2: SGHAT, FQNNGV. A v3.0 immunoSEQ assay was performed at survey level. Some clones are missing from TCRdb's copy, which holds only in-frame ones; the method was immunoSEQ multiplex PCR. The top ten clones hold approximately 9% of a sample with approximately 15,000 clones, approximately 80% of them seen once. This clonotype was obtained from a man younger than 35 with HIV. This chain connects TRBV11-2 to TRBJ2-1, with a tentative D call TRBD2 (6 bases). Sequenced material: unsorted PBMCs, taken 0.3 years after starting antiretroviral therapy. The CDR3 here is CASSLGRGTSYNEQFF. CDR3 DNA sequence: TGTGCCAGCAGCCTAGGGCGCGGGACTTCCTACAATGAGCAGTTCTTC.